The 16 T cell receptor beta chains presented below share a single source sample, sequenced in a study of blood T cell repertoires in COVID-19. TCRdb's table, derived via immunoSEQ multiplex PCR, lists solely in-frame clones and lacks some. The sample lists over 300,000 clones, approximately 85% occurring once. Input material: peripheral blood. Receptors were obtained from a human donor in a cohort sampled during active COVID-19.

The CDR3 DNA follows: TGTGCCAGCAGTTACTCCCGGGTAGGAACCTACGAGCAGTACTTC. It is translated as CASSYSRVGTYEQYF. The rearrangement uses TRBV6-5 and TRBJ2-7; D call uncertain. The germline V and J ends were trimmed by 0 bases and 2 bases, with 11 bases remaining between them. Germline V gives CDR1 MNHEY, CDR2 SVGAGI. The CDR3 is 15 residues long.

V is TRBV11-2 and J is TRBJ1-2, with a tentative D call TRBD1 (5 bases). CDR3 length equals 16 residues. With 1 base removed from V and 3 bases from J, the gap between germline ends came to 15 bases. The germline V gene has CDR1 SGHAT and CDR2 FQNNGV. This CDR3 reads CASSLVVGRDDYGYTF. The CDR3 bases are TGTGCCAGCAGCTTAGTCGTCGGCAGGGATGACTATGGCTACACCTTC.

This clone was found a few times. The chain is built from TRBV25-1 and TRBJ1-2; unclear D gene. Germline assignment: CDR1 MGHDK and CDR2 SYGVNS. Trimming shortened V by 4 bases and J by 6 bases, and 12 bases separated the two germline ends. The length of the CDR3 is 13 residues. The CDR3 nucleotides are TGTGCCAGCAGTGGGGTGCGGGGTGATGGCTACACCTTC. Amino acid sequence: CASSGVRGDGYTF.

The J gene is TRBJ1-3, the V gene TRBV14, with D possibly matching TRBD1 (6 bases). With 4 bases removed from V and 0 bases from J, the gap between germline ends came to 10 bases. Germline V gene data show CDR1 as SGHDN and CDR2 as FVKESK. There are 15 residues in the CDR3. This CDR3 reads CASSRTGFSGNTIYF. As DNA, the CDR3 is TGTGCCAGCAGCCGCACAGGGTTCTCTGGAAACACCATATATTTT. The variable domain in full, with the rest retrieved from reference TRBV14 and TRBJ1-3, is EAGVTQFPSHSVIEKGQTVTLRCDPISGHDNLYWYRRVMGKEIKFLLHFVKESKQDESGMPNNRFLAERTGGTYSTLKVQPAELEDSGVYFCASSRTGFSGNTIYFGEGSWLTVV.

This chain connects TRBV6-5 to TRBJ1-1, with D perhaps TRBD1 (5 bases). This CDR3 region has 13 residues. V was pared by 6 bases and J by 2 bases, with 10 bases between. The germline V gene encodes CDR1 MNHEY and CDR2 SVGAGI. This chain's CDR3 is CASRTRGNTEAFF. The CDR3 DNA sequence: TGTGCCAGCAGAACAAGGGGCAACACTGAAGCTTTCTTT.

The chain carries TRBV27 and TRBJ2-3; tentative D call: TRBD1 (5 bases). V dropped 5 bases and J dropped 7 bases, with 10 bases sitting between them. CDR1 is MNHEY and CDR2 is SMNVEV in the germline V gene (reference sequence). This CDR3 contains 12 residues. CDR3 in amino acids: CASSPDSYTQYF. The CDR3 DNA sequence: TGTGCCAGCAGTCCCGACAGCTATACGCAGTATTTT.

CDR3 nucleotides: TGTGCCAGCACATACGGGGGGCGTCAGCCCCAGCATTTT. It specifies CASTYGGRQPQHF. This chain joins TRBV7-9 and TRBJ1-5; D is perhaps TRBD1 (6 bases). The germline CDR1 and CDR2 sequences are SEHNR and FQNEAQ (reference sequence). With 7 bases removed from V and 6 bases from J, the gap between germline ends came to 13 bases. CDR3 length: 13 residues.

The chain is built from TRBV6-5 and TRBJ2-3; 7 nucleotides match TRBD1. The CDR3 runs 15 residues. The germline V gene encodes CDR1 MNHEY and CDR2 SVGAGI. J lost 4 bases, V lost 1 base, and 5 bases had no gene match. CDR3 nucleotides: TGTGCCAGCAGTTACTACACAGGGGCCCCAGATACGCAGTATTTT. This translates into CASSYYTGAPDTQYF.

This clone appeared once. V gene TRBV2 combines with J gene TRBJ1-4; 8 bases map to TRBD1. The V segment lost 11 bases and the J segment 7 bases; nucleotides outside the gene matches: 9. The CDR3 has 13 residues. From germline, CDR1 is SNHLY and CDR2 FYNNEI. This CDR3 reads CAGGQGIGEKLFF. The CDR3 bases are TGTGCCGGAGGACAGGGTATTGGTGAAAAACTGTTTTTT.

The CDR3 protein is CASSLNRRVNTEAFF. Here the CDR3 DNA reads TGTGCCAGTAGTCTCAACCGACGGGTGAACACTGAAGCTTTCTTT. This chain uses TRBV19 with TRBJ1-1; D is ambiguous. CDR1 and CDR2 from the germline V gene are LNHDA and SQIVND (reference sequence). V lost 5 bases to trimming and J lost 0 bases, with 13 bases between them. The CDR3 is 15 amino acids.

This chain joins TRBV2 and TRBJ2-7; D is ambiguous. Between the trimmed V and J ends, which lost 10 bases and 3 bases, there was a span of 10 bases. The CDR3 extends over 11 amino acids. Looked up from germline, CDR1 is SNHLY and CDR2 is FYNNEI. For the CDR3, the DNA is TGTGCCATCGGTCCGTTCTACGAGCAGTACTTC. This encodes CAIGPFYEQYF.

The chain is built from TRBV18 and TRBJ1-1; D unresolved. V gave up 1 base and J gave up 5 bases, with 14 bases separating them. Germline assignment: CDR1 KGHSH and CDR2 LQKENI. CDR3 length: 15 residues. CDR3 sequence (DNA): TGTGCCAGCTCACCACGGGAGGGAATGGGGACTGAAGCTTTCTTT. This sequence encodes CASSPREGMGTEAFF.

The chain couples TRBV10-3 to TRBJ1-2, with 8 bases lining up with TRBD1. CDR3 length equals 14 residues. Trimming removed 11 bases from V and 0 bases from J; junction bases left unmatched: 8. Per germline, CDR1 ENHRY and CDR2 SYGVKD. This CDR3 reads CALSDRGSNYGYTF. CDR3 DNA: TGTGCCCTTTCAGACAGGGGATCTAACTATGGCTACACCTTC.

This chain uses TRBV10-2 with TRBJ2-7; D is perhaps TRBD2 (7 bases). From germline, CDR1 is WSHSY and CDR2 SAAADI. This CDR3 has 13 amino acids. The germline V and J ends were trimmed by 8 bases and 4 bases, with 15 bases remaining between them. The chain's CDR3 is CASARRGRYEQYF. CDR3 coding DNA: TGCGCCAGCGCCCGGCGGGGGCGGTACGAGCAGTACTTC.

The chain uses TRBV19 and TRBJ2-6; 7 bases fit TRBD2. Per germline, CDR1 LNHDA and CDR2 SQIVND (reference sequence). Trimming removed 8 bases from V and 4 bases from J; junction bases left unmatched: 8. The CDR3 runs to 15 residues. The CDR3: CASARGGAGANVLTF. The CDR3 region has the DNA TGTGCCAGTGCAAGGGGAGGGGCCGGGGCCAACGTCCTGACTTTC.

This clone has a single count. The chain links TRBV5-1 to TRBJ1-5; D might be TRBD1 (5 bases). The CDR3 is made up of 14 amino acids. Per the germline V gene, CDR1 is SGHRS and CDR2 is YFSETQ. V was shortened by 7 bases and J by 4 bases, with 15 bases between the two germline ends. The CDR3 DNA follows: TGCGCCAGCTCCCCATGGGGGGGAAATCAGCCCCAGCATTTT. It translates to CASSPWGGNQPQHF.